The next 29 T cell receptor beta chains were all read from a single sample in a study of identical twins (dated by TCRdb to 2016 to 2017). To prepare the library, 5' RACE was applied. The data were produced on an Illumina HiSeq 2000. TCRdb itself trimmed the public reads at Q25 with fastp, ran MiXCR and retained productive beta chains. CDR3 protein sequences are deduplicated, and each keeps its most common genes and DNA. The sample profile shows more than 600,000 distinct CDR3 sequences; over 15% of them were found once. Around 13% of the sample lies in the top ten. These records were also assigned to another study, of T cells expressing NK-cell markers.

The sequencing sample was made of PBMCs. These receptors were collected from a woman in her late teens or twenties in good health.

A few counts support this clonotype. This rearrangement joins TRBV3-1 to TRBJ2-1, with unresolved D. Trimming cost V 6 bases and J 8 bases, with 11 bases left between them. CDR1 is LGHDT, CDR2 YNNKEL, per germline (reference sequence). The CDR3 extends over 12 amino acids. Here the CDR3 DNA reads TGTGCCAGCAGTCACCTATGGTATGAGCAGTTCTTC. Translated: CASSHLWYEQFF.

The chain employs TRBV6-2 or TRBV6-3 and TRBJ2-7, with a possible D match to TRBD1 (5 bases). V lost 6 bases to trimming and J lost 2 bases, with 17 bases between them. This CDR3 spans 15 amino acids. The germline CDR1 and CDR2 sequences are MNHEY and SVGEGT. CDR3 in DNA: TGTGCCAGCAGCTTCGACAGTCGGTCGCCCTACGAGCAGTACTTC. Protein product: CASSFDSRSPYEQYF.

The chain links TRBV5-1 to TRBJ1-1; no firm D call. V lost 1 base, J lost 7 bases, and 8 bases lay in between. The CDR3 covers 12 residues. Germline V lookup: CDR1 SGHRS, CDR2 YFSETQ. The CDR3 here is CASSLTVNEAFF. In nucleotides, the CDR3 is TGCGCCAGCAGCTTGACAGTAAATGAAGCTTTCTTT.

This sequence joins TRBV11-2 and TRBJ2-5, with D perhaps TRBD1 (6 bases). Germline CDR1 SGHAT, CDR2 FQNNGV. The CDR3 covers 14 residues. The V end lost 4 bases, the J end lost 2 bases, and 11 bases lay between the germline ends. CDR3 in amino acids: CASSYRDTQETQYF. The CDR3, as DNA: TGTGCCAGCAGCTACCGGGACACACAAGAGACCCAGTACTTC.

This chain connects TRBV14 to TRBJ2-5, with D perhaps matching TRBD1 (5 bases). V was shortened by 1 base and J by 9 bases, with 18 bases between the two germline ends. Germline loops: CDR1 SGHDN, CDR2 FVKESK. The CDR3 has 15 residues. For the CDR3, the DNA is TGTGCCAGCAGCCAAGTTGGTGGAGCGCCAGGGCCCCAGTACTTC. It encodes CASSQVGGAPGPQYF.

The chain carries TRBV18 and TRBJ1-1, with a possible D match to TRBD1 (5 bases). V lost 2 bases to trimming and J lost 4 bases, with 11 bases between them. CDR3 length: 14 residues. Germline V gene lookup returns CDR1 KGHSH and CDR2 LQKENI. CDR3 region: CASSPTGTTTEAFF. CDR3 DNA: TGTGCCAGCTCACCAACCGGGACGACCACTGAAGCTTTCTTT.

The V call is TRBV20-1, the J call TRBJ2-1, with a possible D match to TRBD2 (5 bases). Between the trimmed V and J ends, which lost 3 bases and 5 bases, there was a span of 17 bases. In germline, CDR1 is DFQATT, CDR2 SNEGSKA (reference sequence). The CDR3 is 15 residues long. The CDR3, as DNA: TGCAGTGCTAGTCATGCCGAGCGGCCAGACAATGAGCAGTTCTTC. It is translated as CSASHAERPDNEQFF.

CDR3 nucleotide sequence: TGTGCCACCAGCAGAGGCAAGAGCATGAACACTGAAGCTTTCTTT. Its protein product is CATSRGKSMNTEAFF. This rearrangement joins TRBV15 to TRBJ1-1; D is undetermined. The germline CDR1 and CDR2 sequences are LNHNV and YYDKDF (reference sequence). This CDR3 region has 15 residues. The ends were cut back, 1 base at V and 0 bases at J, with 9 bases in the middle.

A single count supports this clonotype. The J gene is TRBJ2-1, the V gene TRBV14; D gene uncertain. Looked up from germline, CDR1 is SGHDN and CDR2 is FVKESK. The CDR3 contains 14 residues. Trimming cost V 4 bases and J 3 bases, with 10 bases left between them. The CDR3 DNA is TGTGCCAGCAGCCCTCTCCGGAGCTACAATGAGCAGTTCTTC. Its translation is CASSPLRSYNEQFF. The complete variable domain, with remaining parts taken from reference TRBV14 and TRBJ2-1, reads EAGVTQFPSHSVIEKGQTVTLRCDPISGHDNLYWYRRVMGKEIKFLLHFVKESKQDESGMPNNRFLAERTGGTYSTLKVQPAELEDSGVYFCASSPLRSYNEQFFGPGTRLTVL.

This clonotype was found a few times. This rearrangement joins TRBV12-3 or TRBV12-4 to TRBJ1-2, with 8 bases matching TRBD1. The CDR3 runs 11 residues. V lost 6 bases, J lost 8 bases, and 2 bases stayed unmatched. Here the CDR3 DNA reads TGTGCCAGCAGGACAGGGGCGGGCTACACCTTC. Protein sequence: CASRTGAGYTF.

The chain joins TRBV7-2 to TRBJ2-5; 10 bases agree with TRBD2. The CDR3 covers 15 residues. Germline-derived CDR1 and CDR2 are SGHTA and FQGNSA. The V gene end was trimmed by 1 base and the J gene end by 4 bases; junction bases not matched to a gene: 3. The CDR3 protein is CASSLGLAGAETQYF. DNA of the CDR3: TGTGCCAGCAGCTTAGGGCTAGCGGGAGCAGAGACCCAGTACTTC.

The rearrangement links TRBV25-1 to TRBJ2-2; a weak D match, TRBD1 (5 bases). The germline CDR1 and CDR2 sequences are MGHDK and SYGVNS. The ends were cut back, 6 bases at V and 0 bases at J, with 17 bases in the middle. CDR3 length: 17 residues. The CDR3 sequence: CASSDTLRGTNTGELFF. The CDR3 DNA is TGTGCCAGCAGCGACACTCTAAGGGGAACGAACACCGGGGAGCTGTTTTTT.

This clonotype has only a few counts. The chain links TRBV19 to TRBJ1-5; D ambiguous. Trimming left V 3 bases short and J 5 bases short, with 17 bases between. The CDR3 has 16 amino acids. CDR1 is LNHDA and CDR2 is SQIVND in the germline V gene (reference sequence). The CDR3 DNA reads TGTGCCAGTAGTATCATCGGCAATTCAAGAGATCAGCCCCAGCATTTT. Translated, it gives CASSIIGNSRDQPQHF.

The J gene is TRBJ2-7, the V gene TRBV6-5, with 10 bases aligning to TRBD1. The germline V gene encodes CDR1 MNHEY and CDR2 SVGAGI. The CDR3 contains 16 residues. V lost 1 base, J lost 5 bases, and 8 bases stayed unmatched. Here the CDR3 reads CASSYWPGQGRDEQYF. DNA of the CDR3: TGTGCCAGCAGTTACTGGCCGGGACAGGGGAGGGACGAGCAGTACTTC.

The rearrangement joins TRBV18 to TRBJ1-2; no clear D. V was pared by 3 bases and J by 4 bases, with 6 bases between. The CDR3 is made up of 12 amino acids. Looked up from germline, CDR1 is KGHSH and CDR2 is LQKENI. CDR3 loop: CASSPSTYGYTF. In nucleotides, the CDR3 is TGTGCCAGCTCACCGTCCACCTATGGCTACACCTTC.

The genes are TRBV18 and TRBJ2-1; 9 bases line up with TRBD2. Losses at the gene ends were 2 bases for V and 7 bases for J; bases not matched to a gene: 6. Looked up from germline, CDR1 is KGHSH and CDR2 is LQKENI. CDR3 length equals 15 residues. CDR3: CASSPSLAGENEQFF. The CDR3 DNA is TGTGCCAGCTCACCATCTTTAGCGGGAGAAAATGAGCAGTTCTTC.

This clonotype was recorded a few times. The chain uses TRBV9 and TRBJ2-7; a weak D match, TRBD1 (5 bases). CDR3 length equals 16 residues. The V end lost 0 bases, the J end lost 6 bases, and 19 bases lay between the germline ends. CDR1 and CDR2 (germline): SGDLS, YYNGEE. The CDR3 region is CASSVDPRVPMAEQYF. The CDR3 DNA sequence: TGTGCCAGCAGCGTAGATCCCAGGGTTCCAATGGCCGAGCAGTACTTC.

CDR3 coding DNA: TGTGCCAGCAGAGGACTAATGGATGAGCAGTTCTTC. Its translation: CASRGLMDEQFF. The chain employs TRBV12-3 or TRBV12-4 and TRBJ2-1; tentative D call: TRBD2 (6 bases). The CDR3 loop spans 12 amino acids. V lost 6 bases and J 8 bases, leaving 11 bases between the germline ends.

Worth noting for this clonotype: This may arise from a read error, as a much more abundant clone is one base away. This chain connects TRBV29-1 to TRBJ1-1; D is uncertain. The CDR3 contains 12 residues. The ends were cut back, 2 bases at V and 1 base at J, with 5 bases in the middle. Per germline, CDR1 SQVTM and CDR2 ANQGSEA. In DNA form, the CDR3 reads TGCAGCGTTGAACAGGCGAACACTGAAGCTTTCTTT. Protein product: CSVEQANTEAFF.

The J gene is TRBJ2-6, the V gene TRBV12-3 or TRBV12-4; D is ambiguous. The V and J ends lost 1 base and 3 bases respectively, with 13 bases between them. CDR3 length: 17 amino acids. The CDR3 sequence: CASSLGPLGFGANVLTF. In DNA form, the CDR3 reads TGTGCCAGCAGTTTAGGGCCGTTGGGGTTTGGGGCCAACGTCCTGACTTTC.

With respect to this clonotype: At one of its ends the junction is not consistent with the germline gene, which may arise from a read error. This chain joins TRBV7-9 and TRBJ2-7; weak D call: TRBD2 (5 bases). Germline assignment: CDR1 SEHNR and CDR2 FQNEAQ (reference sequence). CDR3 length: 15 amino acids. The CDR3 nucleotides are TGTGCCAGCAGTCGACCCTGCCCCCCGCCGAGAACTAGGGCCTTC. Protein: CASSRPCPPPRTRAF.

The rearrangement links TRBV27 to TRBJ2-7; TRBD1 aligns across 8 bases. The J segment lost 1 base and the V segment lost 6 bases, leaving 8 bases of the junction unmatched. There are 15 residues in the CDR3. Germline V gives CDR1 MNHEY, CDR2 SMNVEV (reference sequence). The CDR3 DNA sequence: TGTGCCAGCAGGCTAGGGACAGGTGATTCCTACGAGCAGTACTTC. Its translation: CASRLGTGDSYEQYF.

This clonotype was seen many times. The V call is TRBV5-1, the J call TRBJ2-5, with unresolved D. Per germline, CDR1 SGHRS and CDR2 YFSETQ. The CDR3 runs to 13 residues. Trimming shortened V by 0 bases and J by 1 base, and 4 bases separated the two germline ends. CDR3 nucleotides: TGCGCCAGCAGCTTGGCTTTCCAAGAGACCCAGTACTTC. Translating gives CASSLAFQETQYF.

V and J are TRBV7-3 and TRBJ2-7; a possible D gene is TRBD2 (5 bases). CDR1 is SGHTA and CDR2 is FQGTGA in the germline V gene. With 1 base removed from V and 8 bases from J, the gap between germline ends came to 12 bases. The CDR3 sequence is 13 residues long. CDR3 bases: TGTGCCAGCAGCTTAAGCTATGGGAGCAAGCAGTACTTC. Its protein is CASSLSYGSKQYF. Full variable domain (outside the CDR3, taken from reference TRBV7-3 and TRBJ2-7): GAGVSQTPSNKVTEKGKYVELRCDPISGHTALYWYRQSLGQGPEFLIYFQGTGAADDSGLPNDRFFAVRPEGSVSTLKIQRTERGDSAVYLCASSLSYGSKQYFGPGTRLTVT.

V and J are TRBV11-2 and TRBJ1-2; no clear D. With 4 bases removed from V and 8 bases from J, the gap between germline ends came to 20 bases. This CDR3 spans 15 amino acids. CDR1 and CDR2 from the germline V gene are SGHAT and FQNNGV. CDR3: CASSSRPRLSWGYTF. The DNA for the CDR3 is TGTGCCAGCAGCTCGAGGCCCAGACTCTCGTGGGGCTACACCTTC.

CDR3 in amino acids: CASSLDGTGAPLHF. The CDR3 nucleotides are TGCGCCAGCAGCTTGGACGGGACAGGGGCGCCCCTCCACTTT. The chain joins TRBV5-1 to TRBJ1-6; 10 nucleotides line up with TRBD1. The CDR3 consists of 14 residues. The junction had 4 bases not matched to a gene; V was cut back by 0 bases and J by 13 bases. The germline CDR1 and CDR2 sequences are SGHRS and YFSETQ. The full variable domain, completed using reference TRBV5-1 and TRBJ1-6, is KAGVTQTPRYLIKTRGQQVTLSCSPISGHRSVSWYQQTPGQGLQFLFEYFSETQRNKGNFPGRFSGRQFSNSRSEMNVSTLELGDSALYLCASSLDGTGAPLHFGNGTRLTVT.

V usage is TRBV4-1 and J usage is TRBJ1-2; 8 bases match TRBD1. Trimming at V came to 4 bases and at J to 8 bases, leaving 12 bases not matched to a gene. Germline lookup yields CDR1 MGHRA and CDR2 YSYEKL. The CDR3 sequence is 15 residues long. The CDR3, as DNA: TGCGCCAGCAGCCCCCTTGGGACAGGAGGGAGCGGCTACACCTTC. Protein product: CASSPLGTGGSGYTF.

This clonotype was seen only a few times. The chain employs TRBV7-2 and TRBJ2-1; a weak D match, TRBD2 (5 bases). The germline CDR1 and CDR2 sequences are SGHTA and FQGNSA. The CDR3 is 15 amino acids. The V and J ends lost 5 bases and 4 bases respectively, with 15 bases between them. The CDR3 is CASSPPGSPYNEQFF. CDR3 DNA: TGTGCCAGCAGCCCCCCGGGGTCCCCTTACAATGAGCAGTTCTTC.

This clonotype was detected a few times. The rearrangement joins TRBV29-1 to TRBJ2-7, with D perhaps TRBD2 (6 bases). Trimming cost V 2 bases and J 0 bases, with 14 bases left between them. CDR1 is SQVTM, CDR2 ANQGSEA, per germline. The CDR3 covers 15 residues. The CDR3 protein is CSVESVKEGSYEQYF. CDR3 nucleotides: TGCAGCGTTGAAAGTGTTAAGGAGGGCTCCTACGAGCAGTACTTC.